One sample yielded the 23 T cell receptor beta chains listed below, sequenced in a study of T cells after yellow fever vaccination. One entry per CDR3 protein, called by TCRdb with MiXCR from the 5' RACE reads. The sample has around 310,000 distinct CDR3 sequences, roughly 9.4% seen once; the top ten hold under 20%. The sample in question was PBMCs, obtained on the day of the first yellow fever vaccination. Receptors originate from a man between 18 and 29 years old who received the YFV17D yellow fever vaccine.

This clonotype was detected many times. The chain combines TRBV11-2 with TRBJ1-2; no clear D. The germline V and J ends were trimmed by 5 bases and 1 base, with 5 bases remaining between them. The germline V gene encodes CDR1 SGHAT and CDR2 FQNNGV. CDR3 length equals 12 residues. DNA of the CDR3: TGTGCCAGCAGCCCAGATAACTATGGCTACACCTTC. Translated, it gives CASSPDNYGYTF.

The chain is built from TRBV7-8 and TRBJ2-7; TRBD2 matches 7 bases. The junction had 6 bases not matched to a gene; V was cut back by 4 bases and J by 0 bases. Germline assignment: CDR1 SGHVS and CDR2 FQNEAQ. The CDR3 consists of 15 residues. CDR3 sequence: CASSSIGGNSYEQYF. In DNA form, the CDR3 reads TGTGCCAGCAGCTCGATCGGGGGGAACTCCTACGAGCAGTACTTC.

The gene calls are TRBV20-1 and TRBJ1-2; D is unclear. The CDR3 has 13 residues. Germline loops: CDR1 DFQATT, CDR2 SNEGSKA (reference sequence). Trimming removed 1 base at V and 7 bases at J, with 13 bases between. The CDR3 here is CSARVQAGSGYTF. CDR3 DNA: TGCAGTGCTAGAGTCCAGGCAGGCTCTGGCTACACCTTC.

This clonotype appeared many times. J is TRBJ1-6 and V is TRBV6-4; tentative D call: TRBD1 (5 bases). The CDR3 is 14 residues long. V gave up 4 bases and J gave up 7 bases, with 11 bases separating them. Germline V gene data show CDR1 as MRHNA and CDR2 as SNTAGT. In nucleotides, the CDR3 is TGTGCCAGCAGTGCAACCGGGGGGAATTCACCCCTCCACTTT. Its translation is CASSATGGNSPLHF.

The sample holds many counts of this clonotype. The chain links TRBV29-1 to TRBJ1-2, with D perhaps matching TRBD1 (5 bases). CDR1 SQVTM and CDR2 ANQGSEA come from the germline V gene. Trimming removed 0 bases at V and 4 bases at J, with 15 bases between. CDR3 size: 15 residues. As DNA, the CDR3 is TGCAGCGTTGAAGAGGGGCCAGACAGTACCTATGGCTACACCTTC. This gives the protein CSVEEGPDSTYGYTF.

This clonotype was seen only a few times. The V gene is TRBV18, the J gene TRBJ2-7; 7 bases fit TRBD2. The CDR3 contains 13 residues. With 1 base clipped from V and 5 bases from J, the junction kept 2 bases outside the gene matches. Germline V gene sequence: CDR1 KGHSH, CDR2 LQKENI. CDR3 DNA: TGTGCCAGCTCACCACGGGGAGGGGACGAGCAGTACGTC. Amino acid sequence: CASSPRGGDEQYV.

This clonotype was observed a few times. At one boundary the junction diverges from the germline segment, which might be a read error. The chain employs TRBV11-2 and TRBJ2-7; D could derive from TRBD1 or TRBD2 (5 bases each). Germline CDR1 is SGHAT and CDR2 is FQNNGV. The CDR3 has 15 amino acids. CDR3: CASSLAGTSLGEQYF. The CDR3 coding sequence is TGTGCCAGCAGTTTAGCCGGGACCTCCTTGGGGGAGCAGTACTTC.

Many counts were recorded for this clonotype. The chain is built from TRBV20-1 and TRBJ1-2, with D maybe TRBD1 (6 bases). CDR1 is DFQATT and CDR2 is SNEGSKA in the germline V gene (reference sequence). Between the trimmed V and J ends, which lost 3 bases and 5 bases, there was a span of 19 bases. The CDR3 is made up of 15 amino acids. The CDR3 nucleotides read TGCAGTGCTAGGGCACGGACAGCTAAGGGTTATGGCTACACCTTC. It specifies CSARARTAKGYGYTF.

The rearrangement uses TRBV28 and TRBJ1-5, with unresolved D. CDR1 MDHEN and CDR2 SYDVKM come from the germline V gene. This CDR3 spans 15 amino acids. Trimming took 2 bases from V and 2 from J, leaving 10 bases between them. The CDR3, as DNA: TGTGCCAGCAGTTTAGTTCAGGTGGGCAATCAGCCCCAGCATTTT. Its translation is CASSLVQVGNQPQHF.

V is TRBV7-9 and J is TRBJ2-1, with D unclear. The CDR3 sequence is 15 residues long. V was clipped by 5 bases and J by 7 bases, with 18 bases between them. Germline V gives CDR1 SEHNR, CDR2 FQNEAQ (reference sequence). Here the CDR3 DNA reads TGTGCCAGCAGCCATAATATGGCAGTGAGAAATGAGCAGTTCTTC. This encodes CASSHNMAVRNEQFF.

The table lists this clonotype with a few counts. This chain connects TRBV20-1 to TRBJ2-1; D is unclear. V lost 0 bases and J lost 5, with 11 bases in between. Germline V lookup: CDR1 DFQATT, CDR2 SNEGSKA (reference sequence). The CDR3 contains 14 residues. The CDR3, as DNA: TGCAGTGCTAGAGATTTTACAGACCACAATGAGCAGTTCTTC. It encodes CSARDFTDHNEQFF.

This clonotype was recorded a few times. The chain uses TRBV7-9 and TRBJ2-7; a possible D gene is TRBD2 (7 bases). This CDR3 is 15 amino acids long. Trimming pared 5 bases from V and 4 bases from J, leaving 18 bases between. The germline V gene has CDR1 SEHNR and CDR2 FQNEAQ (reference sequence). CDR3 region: CASSIFRGAKYEQYV. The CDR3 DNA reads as TGTGCCAGCAGCATTTTCCGGGGGGCCAAATACGAGCAGTACGTC.

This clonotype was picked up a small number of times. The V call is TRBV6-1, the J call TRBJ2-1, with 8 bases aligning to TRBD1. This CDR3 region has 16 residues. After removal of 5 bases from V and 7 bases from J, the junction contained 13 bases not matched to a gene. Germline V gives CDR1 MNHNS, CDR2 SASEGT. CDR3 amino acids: CASSPIPGQARNEQFF. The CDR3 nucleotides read TGTGCCAGCAGTCCAATTCCGGGACAGGCCCGAAATGAGCAGTTCTTC.

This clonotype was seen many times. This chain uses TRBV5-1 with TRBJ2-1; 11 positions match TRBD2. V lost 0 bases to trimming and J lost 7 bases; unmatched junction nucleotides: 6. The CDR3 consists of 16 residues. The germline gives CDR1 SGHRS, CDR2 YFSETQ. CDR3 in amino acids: CASSLVMASGGNEQFF. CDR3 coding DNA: TGCGCCAGCAGCTTGGTGATGGCTAGCGGGGGGAATGAGCAGTTCTTC.

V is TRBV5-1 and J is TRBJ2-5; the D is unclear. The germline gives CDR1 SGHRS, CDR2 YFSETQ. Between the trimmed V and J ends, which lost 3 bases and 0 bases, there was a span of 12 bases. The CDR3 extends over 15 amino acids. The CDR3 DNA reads TGCGCCAGCAGCTCCTCCGGGTGGGACCAAGAGACCCAGTACTTC. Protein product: CASSSSGWDQETQYF.

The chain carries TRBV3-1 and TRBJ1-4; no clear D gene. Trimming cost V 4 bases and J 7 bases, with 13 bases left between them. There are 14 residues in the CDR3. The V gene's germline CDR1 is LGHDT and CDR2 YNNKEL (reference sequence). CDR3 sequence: CASSLSGAPEKLFF. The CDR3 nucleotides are TGTGCCAGCAGCCTGTCAGGTGCGCCTGAAAAACTGTTTTTT.

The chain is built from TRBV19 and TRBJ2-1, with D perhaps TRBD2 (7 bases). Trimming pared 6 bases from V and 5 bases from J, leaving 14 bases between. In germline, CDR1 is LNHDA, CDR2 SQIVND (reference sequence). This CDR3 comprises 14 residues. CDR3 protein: CASRSGTSNNEQFF. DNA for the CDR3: TGTGCCAGTAGAAGCGGGACAAGCAACAATGAGCAGTTCTTC. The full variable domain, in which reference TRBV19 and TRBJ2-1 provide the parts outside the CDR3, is DGGITQSPKYLFRKEGQNVTLSCEQNLNHDAMYWYRQDPGQGLRLIYYSQIVNDFQKGDIAEGYSVSREKKESFPLTVTSAQKNPTAFYLCASRSGTSNNEQFFGPGTRLTVL.

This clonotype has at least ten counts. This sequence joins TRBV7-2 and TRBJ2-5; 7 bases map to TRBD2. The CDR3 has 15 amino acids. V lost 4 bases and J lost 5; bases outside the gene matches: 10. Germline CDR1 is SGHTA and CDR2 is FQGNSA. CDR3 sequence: CASSWTAGVGETQYF. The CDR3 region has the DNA TGTGCCAGCAGCTGGACGGCGGGGGTTGGGGAGACCCAGTACTTC.

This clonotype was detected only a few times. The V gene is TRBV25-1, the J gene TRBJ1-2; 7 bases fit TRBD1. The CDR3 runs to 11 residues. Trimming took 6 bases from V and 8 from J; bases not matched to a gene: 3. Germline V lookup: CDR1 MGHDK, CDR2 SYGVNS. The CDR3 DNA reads TGTGCCAGCAGAGGGGGCTGGGGCTACACCTTC. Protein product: CASRGGWGYTF.

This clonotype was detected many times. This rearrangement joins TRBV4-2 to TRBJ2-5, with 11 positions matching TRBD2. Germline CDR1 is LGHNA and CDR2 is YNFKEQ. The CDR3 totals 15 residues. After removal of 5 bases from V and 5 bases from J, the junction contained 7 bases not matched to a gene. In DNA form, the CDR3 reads TGTGCCAGCAGCTCTCTAGCGGGGGGAGTGGAGACCCAGTACTTC. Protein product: CASSSLAGGVETQYF.

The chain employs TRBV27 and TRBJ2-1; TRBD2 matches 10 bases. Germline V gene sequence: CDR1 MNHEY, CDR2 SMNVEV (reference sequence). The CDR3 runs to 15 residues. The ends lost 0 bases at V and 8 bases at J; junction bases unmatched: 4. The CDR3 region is CASSLSAGGLDEQFF. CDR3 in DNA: TGTGCCAGCAGTTTATCAGCGGGGGGGTTGGATGAGCAGTTCTTC.

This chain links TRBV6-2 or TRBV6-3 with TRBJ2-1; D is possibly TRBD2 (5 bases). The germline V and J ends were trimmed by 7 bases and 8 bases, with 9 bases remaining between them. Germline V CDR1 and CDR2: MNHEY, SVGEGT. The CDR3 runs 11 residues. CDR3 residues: CASTEGYEQFF. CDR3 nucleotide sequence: TGTGCCAGCACCGAGGGCTATGAGCAGTTCTTC.

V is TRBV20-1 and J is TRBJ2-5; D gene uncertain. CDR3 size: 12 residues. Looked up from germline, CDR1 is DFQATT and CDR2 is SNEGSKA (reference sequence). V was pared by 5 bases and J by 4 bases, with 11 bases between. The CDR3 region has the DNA TGCAGTGCTCATCCCCTAGGAGAGACCCAGTACTTC. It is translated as CSAHPLGETQYF.